This TCR beta chain is from a study of early T cells in non-severe SARS-CoV-2 infection. Looking at the study overall: Bulk RNA from unsorted whole blood was sequenced; chains were unpaired. Study-level findings and limits: A preference for anti-spike CD8 responses marked VDJdb matching, which missed private and CD4 specificities.

Separate cDNA molecules each had unique molecular identifiers attached to them. MiXCR, applied by TCRdb to the 5' RACE reads, yields one record per CDR3 protein. Seen here are around 47,000 distinct CDR3 sequences, roughly 9.6% observed once, and the top ten hold over 10%. Germline V gene sequence: CDR1 SGHKS, CDR2 YYEKEE (reference sequence). The CDR3 is 14 amino acids. Trimming left V 3 bases short and J 1 base short, with 8 bases between. This clonotype was detected only a few times. Its target is not known. The chain has TRBV5-5 and TRBJ1-3; tentatively, D is TRBD1 (5 bases). Sequenced sample: whole blood. This receptor was taken from an adult who was a healthcare worker with PCR-confirmed SARS-CoV-2 infection or an uninfected control (not recorded which). CDR3 region: CASSWGVSGNTIYF. The CDR3 DNA follows: TGTGCCAGCAGCTGGGGGGTGTCTGGAAACACCATATATTTT.